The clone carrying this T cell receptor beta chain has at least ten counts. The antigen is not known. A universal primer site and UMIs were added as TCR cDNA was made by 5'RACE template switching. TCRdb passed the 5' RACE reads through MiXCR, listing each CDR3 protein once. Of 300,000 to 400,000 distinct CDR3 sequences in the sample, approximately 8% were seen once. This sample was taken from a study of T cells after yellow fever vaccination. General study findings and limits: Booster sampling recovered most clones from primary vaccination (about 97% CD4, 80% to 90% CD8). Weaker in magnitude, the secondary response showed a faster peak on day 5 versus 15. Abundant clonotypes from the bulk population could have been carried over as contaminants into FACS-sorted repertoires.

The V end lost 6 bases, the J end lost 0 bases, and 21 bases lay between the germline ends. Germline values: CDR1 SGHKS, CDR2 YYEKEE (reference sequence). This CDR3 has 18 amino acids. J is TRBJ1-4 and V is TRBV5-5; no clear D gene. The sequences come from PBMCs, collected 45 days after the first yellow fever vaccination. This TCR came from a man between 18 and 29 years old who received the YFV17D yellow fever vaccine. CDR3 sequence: CASIPPQTQVATNEKLFF. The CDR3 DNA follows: TGTGCCAGCATACCGCCCCAAACGCAGGTTGCAACTAATGAAAAACTGTTTTTT.